This is a list of T cell receptor beta chains from one sample in a study of cytomegalovirus exposure and HLA in healthy donors. The repertoire was sequenced with immunoSEQ multiplex PCR; TCRdb's copy has only in-frame clones and lacks some. The top ten clones hold 3.9% of a sample with about 94,000 clones, over 65% of them seen once. The sequencing input was PBMCs. Source of these receptors: a man aged 25 to 45 in good health and CMV-seronegative. Both conserved end residues are part of each CDR3. The D gene is left open where the match is weak. Not all rows give a size; the values are once, few, many and, for expanded clones, a class.

V gene,J gene,clone size,D gene,CDR3 length,CDR3 DNA,CDR3 protein
TRBV6-5,TRBJ1-1,.,.,12,TGTGCCAGCAGTCCTTCAACGGGTGGTGCTTTCTTT,CASSPSTGGAFF
TRBV13,TRBJ1-2,.,.,14,TGTGCCAGCAGCAGAAGCAAAGCTAACTATGGCTACACCTTC,CASSRSKANYGYTF
TRBV27,TRBJ2-2,.,.,17,TGTGCCAGCAGAGTTGGAGGTGGGCAGGTTAACACCGGGGAGCTGTTTTTT,CASRVGGGQVNTGELFF
TRBV19,TRBJ2-7,.,TRBD1,17,TGTGCCAGTAGTCCTTGGGACAGTGTAAGCTCCCAATACGAGCAGTACTTC,CASSPWDSVSSQYEQYF
TRBV18,TRBJ1-2,.,.,13,TGTGCCAGCTCACCCGGGGAGGGGTATGGCTACACCTTC,CASSPGEGYGYTF
TRBV11-3,TRBJ2-7,.,TRBD2,17,TGTGCCAGCAGCTTAGGACTAGCGGGAGCCCAGGGGTACGAGCAGTACTTC,CASSLGLAGAQGYEQYF
TRBV27,TRBJ2-4,once,TRBD2,17,TGTGCCAGCAGTTTATTATGGGACCCGGCGGGGGAAAACATTCAGTACTTC,CASSLLWDPAGENIQYF
TRBV6-5,TRBJ2-7,.,TRBD2,16,TGTGCCAGCAGTTATGTGGCGGGGGGCGACTCCTACGAGCAGTACTTC,CASSYVAGGDSYEQYF
TRBV4-1,TRBJ1-5,.,.,16,TGCGCCAGCAGCCAAGAGAGGTTCTCCTACAATCAGCCCCAGCATTTT,CASSQERFSYNQPQHF
TRBV19,TRBJ1-2,.,TRBD1,17,TGTGCCAGTACCCTAACGGGACAGGGTTCGGGCATGGGTGGCTACACCTTC,CASTLTGQGSGMGGYTF
TRBV6-5,TRBJ1-4,few,.,13,TGTGCCAGCAGTCCACCGACAGACCAAAAACTGTTTTTT,CASSPPTDQKLFF
TRBV19,TRBJ1-5,.,TRBD1,15,TGTGCCAGTAGTGGGACAGGGTCGCGCAATCAGCCCCAGCATTTT,CASSGTGSRNQPQHF
TRBV7-8,TRBJ2-2,.,TRBD2,16,TGTGCCAGCAGCTTACCTAGCGGCAGAAGGGCCGGGGAGCTGTTTTTT,CASSLPSGRRAGELFF
TRBV7-3,TRBJ2-4,.,TRBD1,15,TGTGCCAGCAGCTTAGCCATAGGGGGCGAAAACATTCAGTACTTC,CASSLAIGGENIQYF
TRBV5-1,TRBJ2-7,.,.,12,TGCGCCAGCAGCCGGGACACATACGAGCAGTACTTC,CASSRDTYEQYF
TRBV7-3,TRBJ1-1,.,.,13,TGTGCCAGCAGTATTACAGTATACACTGAAGCTTTCTTT,CASSITVYTEAFF
TRBV18,TRBJ2-7,.,.,13,TGTGCCAGCTCACCGTGGAGGGCCTACGAGCAGTACTTC,CASSPWRAYEQYF
TRBV11-3,TRBJ2-5,.,TRBD2,15,TGTGCCAGCAGCTTAGGCCTAGGACTAGCGGAGACCCAGTACTTC,CASSLGLGLAETQYF
TRBV5-1,TRBJ2-1,.,TRBD2,14,TGCGCCAGCGGCACTAGCGGCCAAAACAATGAGCAGTTCTTC,CASGTSGQNNEQFF
TRBV27,TRBJ1-3,few,.,15,TGTGCCAGCAGTTCCGGGACAACCTCTGGAAACACCATATATTTT,CASSSGTTSGNTIYF
TRBV19,TRBJ2-1,.,.,16,TGTGCCAGTAGTATAGAGGGACAAAGCTCCTACAATGAGCAGTTCTTC,CASSIEGQSSYNEQFF
TRBV6-6,TRBJ1-2,few,.,14,TGTGCCAGCAGCCGGACAGAGAAGCGGTATGGCTACACCTTC,CASSRTEKRYGYTF
TRBV16,TRBJ1-5,few,.,16,TGTGCCAGCAGCCCTGGAGGCGGGGGGCGCAATCAGCCCCAGCATTTT,CASSPGGGGRNQPQHF
TRBV7-9,TRBJ2-5,.,.,13,TGTGCCAGCAGCAAGACAGGACAAGAGACCCAGTACTTC,CASSKTGQETQYF
TRBV13,TRBJ2-2,.,TRBD2,16,TGTGCCAGCAGCGGGAGCGGGAGAGGATCCACCGGGGAGCTGTTTTTT,CASSGSGRGSTGELFF
TRBV7-6,TRBJ1-1,few,TRBD1,14,TGTGCCAGCAGCCCTAGGGACAGGGGCACTGAAGCTTTCTTT,CASSPRDRGTEAFF
TRBV5-1,TRBJ2-7,once,.,16,TGCGCCAGCAGCGTAGGAAGGACAGCCGATTACTACGAGCAGTACTTC,CASSVGRTADYYEQYF
TRBV19,TRBJ2-1,.,.,15,TGTGCCAGTAGTATCGGTCTAACGAACCACAATGAGCAGTTCTTC,CASSIGLTNHNEQFF